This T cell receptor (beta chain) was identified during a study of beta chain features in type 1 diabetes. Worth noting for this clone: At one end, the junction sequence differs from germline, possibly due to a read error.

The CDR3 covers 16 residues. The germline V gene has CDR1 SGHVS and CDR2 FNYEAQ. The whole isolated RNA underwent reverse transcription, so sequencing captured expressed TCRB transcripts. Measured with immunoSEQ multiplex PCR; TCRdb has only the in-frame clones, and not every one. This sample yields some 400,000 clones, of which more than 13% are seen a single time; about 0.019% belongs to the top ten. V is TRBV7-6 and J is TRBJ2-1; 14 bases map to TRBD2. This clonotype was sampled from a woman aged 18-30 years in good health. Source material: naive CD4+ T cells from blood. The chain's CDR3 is CASSLAGLAGGNEQFF. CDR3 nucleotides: TGTGCCAGCAGCCTAGCAGGACTAGCGGGAGGCAATGAGCAGTTCTTC.